The 6 T cell receptor beta chains presented below share a single source sample, sequenced in a study of OX40 agonist ivuxolimab in advanced cancers. TCRdb's table, derived via immunoSEQ multiplex PCR, lists solely in-frame clones and lacks some. The sample carries over 20,000 clones, 87% recorded once. Material: CD4+ or CD8+ T cells sorted from blood, obtained in a trial of the OX40 agonist ivuxolimab. All receptors derive from an adult with an advanced solid tumor such as melanoma, head and neck, liver or kidney cancer.

The chain has TRBV9 and TRBJ2-1, with TRBD2 identical over 8 bases. The CDR3 has 16 residues. The germline gives CDR1 SGDLS, CDR2 YYNGEE. The junction had 10 bases not matched to a gene; V was cut back by 0 bases and J by 8 bases. CDR3 sequence: CASSVGTLTSGDEQFF. The CDR3 bases are TGTGCCAGCAGCGTAGGGACTTTAACTAGCGGCGATGAGCAGTTCTTC.

This clone was detected once. It is likely a read error, because the conserved phenylalanine at the end of the CDR3 is missing. The chain couples TRBV19 to TRBJ1-6; D is ambiguous. V dropped 2 bases and J dropped 0 bases, with 11 bases sitting between them. The CDR3 consists of 17 residues. Germline CDR1 is LNHDA and CDR2 is SQIVND (reference sequence). As DNA, the CDR3 is TGTGCCAGTAGTATAAATGCGGCGAGCTCCTATAATTCACCCCTCCACCTT. This sequence encodes CASSINAASSYNSPLHL.

The chain combines TRBV19 with TRBJ1-1, with D unresolved. Trimming took 0 bases from V and 8 from J, leaving 13 bases between them. This CDR3 comprises 14 residues. CDR1 is LNHDA and CDR2 is SQIVND in the germline V gene (reference sequence). DNA of the CDR3: TGTGCCAGTAGTATAGATGAGGGAGCCTCCGAAGCTTTCTTT. Its protein product is CASSIDEGASEAFF. Combining the CDR3 with reference TRBV19 and TRBJ1-1 gives the whole variable domain DGGITQSPKYLFRKEGQNVTLSCEQNLNHDAMYWYRQDPGQGLRLIYYSQIVNDFQKGDIAEGYSVSREKKESFPLTVTSAQKNPTAFYLCASSIDEGASEAFFGQGTRLTVV.

The chain combines TRBV29-1 with TRBJ2-7, with 10 bases that match TRBD1. The CDR3 spans 13 residues. Looked up from germline, CDR1 is SQVTM and CDR2 is ANQGSEA. V shed 4 bases and J 4 bases; nucleotides not matched to a gene: 4. The CDR3 nucleotides are TGCAGCGTTGTCTCGGACAGGGGGTACGAGCAGTACTTC. This gives the protein CSVVSDRGYEQYF.

The genes are TRBV7-9 and TRBJ2-7; D uncertain. Germline V lookup: CDR1 SEHNR, CDR2 FQNEAQ (reference sequence). The ends were cut back, 3 bases at V and 1 base at J, with 16 bases in the middle. There are 16 residues in the CDR3. CDR3 nucleotides: TGTGCCAGCAGCTTCGCCGGACGGACGGAATCCTACGAGCAGTACTTC. This codes for CASSFAGRTESYEQYF.

The chain uses TRBV11-3 and TRBJ1-2; D ambiguous. Germline-derived CDR1 and CDR2 are SGHNT and YENEEA. The CDR3 is 15 residues long. With 1 base removed from V and 6 bases from J, the gap between germline ends came to 15 bases. CDR3 sequence (DNA): TGTGCCAGCAGCTTAGTGTACGCCCGTTGTGATGGCTACACCTTC. Amino acid sequence: CASSLVYARCDGYTF.